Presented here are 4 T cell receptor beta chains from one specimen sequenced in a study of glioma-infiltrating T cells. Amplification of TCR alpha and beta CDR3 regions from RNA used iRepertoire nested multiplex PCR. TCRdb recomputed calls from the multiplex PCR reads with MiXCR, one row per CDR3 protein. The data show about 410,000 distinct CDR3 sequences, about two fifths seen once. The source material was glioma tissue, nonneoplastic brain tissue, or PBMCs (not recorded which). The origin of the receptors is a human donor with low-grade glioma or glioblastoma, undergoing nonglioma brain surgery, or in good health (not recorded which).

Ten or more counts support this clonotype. The chain's CDR3 is CASSERTGPNQPQHF. Here the CDR3 DNA reads TGTGCCAGCAGTGAACGGACAGGCCCAAATCAGCCCCAGCATTTT. The chain uses TRBV6-1 and TRBJ1-5; the match to TRBD1 covers 7 bases. The V segment lost 2 bases and the J segment 4 bases; nucleotides outside the gene matches: 5. Germline-derived CDR1 and CDR2 are MNHNS and SASEGT. CDR3 length equals 15 residues.

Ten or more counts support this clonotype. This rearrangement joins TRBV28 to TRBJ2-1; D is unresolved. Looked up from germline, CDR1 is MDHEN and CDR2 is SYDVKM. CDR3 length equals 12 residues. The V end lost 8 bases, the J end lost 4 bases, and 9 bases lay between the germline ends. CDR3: CASSVPYNEQFF. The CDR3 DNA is TGTGCCAGCTCCGTCCCATACAATGAGCAGTTCTTC.

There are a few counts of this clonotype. The DNA of the CDR3 is TGTGCCAGCCGGGACAGGGGTTACGAGCAGTTCTTC. Translating gives CASRDRGYEQFF. The chain recombines TRBV28 with TRBJ2-1; 10 positions agree with TRBD1. CDR3 size: 12 residues. CDR1 is MDHEN, CDR2 SYDVKM, per germline. The ends lost 8 bases at V and 10 bases at J; junction bases unmatched: 5.

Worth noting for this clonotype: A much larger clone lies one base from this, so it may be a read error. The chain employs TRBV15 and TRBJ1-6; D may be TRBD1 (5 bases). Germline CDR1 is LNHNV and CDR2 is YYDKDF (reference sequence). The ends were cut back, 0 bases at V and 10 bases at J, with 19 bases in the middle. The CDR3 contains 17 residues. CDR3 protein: CATSRDQRPGWDSPLHF. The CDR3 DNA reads TGTGCCACCAGCAGAGATCAGCGTCCTGGTTGGGACTCACCCCTCCACTTT.